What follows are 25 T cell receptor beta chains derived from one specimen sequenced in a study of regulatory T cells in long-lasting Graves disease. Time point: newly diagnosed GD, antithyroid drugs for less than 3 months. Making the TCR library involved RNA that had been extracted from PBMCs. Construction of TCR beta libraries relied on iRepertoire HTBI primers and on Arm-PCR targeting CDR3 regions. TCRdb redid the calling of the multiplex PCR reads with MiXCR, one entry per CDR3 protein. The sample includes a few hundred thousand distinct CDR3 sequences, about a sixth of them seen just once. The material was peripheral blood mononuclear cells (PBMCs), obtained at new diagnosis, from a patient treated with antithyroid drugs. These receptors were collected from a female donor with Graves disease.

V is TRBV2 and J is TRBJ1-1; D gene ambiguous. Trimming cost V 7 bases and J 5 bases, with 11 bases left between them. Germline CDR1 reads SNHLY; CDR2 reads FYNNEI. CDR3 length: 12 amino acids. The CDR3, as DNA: TGTGCCAGCACGTTTTCGGGAACTGAAGCTTTCTTT. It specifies CASTFSGTEAFF.

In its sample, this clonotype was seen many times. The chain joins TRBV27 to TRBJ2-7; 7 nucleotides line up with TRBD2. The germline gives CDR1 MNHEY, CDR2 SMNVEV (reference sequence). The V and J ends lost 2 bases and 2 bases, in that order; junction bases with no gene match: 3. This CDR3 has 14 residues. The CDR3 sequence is CASSLGLGPYEQYF. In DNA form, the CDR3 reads TGTGCCAGCAGTTTAGGACTAGGGCCCTACGAGCAGTACTTC.

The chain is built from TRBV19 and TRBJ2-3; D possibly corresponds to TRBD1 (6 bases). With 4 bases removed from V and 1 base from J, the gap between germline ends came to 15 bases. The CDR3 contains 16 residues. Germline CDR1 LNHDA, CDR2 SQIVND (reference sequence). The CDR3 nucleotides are TGTGCCAGTAGTACCAACCCACAGGGTCGCACAGATACGCAGTATTTT. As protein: CASSTNPQGRTDTQYF.

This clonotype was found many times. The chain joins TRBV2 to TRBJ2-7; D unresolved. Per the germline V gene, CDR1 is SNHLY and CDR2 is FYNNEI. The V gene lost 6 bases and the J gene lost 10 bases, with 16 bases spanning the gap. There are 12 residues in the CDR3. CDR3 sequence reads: CASSPIPQTQYF. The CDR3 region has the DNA TGTGCCAGCAGCCCGATCCCACAAACCCAGTACTTC.

CDR3 coding DNA: TGTGCCAGCAGTGTTTTAGCGGGAGATGAGCAGTTCTTC. Encoded protein: CASSVLAGDEQFF. The rearrangement uses TRBV6-1 and TRBJ2-1; 9 bases fit TRBD2. V was pared by 4 bases and J by 8 bases, with 3 bases of the junction left unmatched. Per the germline V gene, CDR1 is MNHNS and CDR2 is SASEGT. This CDR3 spans 13 amino acids.

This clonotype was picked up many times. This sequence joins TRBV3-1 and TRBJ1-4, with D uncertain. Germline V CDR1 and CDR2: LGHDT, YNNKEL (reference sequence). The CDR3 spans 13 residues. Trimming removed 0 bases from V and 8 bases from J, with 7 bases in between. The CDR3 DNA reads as TGTGCCAGCAGCCAAGAAAGGAAGGAAAAACTGTTTTTT. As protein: CASSQERKEKLFF.

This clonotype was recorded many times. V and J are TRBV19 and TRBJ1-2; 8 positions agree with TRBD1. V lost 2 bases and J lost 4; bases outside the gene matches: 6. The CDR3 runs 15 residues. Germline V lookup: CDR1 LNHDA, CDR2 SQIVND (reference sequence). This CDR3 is CASSISGGAVYGYTF. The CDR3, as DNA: TGTGCCAGTAGTATATCAGGGGGCGCGGTCTATGGCTACACCTTC.

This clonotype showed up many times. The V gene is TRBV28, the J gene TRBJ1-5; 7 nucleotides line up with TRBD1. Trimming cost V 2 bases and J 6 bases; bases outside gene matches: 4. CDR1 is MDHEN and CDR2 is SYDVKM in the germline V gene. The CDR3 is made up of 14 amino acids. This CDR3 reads CASSLPGGAQPQHF. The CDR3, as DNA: TGTGCCAGCAGTTTACCAGGGGGGGCTCAGCCCCAGCATTTT.

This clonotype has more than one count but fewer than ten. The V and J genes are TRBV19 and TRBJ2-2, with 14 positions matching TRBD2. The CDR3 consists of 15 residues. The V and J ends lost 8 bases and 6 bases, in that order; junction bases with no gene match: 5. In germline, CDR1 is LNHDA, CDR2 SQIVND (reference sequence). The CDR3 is CASLAGLAGAGELFF. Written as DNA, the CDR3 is TGTGCCAGTCTCGCGGGACTAGCGGGAGCCGGGGAGCTGTTTTTT.

DNA of the CDR3: TGCGCCAGCAGCCAAGGGGGACTAGCGGGAGGAGGAGAGACCCAGTACTTC. This codes for CASSQGGLAGGGETQYF. The J gene is TRBJ2-5, the V gene TRBV4-1, with 15 bases matching TRBD2. CDR1 and CDR2 from the germline V gene are MGHRA and YSYEKL. CDR3 length: 17 residues. V was clipped by 1 base and J by 4 bases; unmatched bases: 4.

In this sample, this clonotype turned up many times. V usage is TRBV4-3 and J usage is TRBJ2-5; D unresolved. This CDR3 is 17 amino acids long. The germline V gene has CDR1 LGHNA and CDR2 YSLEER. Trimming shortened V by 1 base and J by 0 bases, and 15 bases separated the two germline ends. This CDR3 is CASSQGIAEADQETQYF. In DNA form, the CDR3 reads TGCGCCAGCAGCCAAGGTATCGCAGAGGCAGACCAAGAGACCCAGTACTTC.

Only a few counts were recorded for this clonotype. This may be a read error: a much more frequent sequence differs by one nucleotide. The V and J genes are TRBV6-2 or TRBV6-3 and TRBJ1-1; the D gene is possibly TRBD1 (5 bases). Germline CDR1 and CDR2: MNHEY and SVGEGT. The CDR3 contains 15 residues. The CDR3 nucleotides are TGTGTCAGCAGTTACTCACAGGCCATGAACACTGAAGCTTTCTTT. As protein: CVSSYSQAMNTEAFF.

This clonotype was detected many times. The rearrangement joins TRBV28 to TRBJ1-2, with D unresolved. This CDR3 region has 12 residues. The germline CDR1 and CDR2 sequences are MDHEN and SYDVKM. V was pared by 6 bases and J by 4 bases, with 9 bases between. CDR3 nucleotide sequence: TGTGCCAGCAGCCCCGGGCTCTATGGCTACACCTTC. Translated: CASSPGLYGYTF.

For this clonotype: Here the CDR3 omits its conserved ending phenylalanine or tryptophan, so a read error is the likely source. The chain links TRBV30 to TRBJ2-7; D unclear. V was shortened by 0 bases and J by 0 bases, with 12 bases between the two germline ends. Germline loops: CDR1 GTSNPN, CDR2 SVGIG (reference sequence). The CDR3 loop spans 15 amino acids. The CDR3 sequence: CAWSVLGTASYEQYS. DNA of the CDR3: TGTGCCTGGAGTGTACTTGGAACGGCCTCCTACGAGCAGTACTCC.

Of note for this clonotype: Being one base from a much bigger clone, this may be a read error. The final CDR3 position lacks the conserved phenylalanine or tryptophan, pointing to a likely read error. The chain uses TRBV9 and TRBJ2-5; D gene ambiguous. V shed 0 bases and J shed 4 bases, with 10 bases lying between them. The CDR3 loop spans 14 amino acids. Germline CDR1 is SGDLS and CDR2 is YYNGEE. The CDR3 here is CASSVDVERETQYL. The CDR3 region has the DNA TGTGCCAGCAGCGTAGATGTGGAGCGAGAGACCCAGTACCTC.

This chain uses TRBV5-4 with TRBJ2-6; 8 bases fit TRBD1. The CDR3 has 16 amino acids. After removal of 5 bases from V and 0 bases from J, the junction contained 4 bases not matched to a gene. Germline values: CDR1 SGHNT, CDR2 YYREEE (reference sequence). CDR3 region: CASRTGGSSGANVLTF. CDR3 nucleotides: TGTGCCAGCAGAACAGGGGGATCCTCTGGGGCCAACGTCCTGACTTTC.

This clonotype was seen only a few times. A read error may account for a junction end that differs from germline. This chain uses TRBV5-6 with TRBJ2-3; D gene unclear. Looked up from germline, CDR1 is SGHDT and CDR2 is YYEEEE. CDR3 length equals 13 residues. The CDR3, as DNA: TGTGCCAGCAGCTCGTTTAGCACAGATACGCAGTGTTTT. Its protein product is CASSSFSTDTQCF.

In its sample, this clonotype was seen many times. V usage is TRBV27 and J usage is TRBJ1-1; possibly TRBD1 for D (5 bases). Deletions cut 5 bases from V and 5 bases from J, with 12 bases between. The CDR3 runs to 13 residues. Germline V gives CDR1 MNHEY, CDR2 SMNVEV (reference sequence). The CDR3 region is CASSQAGKTEAFF. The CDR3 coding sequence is TGTGCCAGCAGTCAGGCAGGGAAGACTGAAGCTTTCTTT.

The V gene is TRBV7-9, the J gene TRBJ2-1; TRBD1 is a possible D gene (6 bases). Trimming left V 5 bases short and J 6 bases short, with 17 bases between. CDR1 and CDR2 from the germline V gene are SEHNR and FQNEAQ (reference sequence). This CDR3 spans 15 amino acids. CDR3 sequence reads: CASSPGDKGFNEQFF. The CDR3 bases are TGTGCCAGCAGCCCCGGGGACAAGGGATTCAATGAGCAGTTCTTC.

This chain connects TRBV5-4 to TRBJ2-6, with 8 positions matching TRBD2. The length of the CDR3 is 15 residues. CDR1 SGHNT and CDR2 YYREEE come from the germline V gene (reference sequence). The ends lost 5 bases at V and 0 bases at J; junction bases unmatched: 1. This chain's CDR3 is CASRSGSSGANVLTF. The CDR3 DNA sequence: TGTGCCAGCAGGAGCGGGAGCTCTGGGGCCAACGTCCTGACTTTC.

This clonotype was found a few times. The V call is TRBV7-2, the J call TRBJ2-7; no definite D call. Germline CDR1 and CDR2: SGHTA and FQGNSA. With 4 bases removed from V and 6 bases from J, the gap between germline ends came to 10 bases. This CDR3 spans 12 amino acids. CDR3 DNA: TGTGCCAGCAGCTCCCTTGTAGTCGAGCAGTACTTC. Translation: CASSSLVVEQYF.

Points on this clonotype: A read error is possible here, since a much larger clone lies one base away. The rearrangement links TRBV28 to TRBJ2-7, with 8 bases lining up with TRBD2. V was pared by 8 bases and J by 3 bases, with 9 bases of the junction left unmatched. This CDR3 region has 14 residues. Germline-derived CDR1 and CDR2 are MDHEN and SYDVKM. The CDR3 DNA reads TGTGCCAGCTTGGAGCGGGGGCGGGTCTACGAGCAGTACTTC. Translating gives CASLERGRVYEQYF.

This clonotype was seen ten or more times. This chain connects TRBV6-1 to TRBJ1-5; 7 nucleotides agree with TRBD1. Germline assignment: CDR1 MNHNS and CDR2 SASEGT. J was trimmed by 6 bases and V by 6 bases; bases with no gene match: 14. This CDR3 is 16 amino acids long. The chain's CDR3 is CASRHRGEGRTQPQHF. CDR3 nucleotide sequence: TGTGCCAGCAGGCACAGGGGAGAGGGTCGCACTCAGCCCCAGCATTTT.

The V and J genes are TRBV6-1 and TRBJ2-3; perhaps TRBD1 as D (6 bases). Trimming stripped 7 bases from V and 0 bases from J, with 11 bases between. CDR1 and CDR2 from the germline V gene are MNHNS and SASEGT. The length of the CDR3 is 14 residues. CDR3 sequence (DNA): TGTGCCAGCAAACAGGGCCTTAGCACAGATACGCAGTATTTT. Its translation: CASKQGLSTDTQYF.

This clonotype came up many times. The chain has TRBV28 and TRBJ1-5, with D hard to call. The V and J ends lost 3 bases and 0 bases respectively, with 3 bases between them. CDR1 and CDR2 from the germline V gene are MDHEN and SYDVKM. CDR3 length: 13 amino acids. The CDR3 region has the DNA TGTGCCAGCAGTTTCTTTAGCAATCAGCCCCAGCATTTT. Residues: CASSFFSNQPQHF.